This passage covers 23 T cell receptor beta chains from one sample sequenced in a study of cytomegalovirus exposure and HLA in healthy donors. 13 Jbeta primers and 60 Vbeta primers were used for the PCR. Measured with immunoSEQ multiplex PCR; TCRdb has only the in-frame clones, and not every one. The profile shows roughly 150,000 clones, less than 65% of them singletons. Sample: PBMCs. Every receptor here comes from a woman aged 25-40 years in good health and CMV-seropositive.

The J gene is TRBJ1-2, the V gene TRBV2; possible D gene TRBD1, 5 bases. This CDR3 has 16 residues. With 2 bases removed from V and 3 bases from J, the gap between germline ends came to 16 bases. Germline-derived CDR1 and CDR2 are SNHLY and FYNNEI. CDR3 residues: CASSEKPRDLDYGYTF. CDR3 nucleotides: TGTGCCAGCAGTGAAAAGCCCCGGGACTTGGACTATGGCTACACCTTC.

This clone was detected only a few times. V is TRBV7-9 and J is TRBJ1-5; 8 bases agree with TRBD1. Germline lookup yields CDR1 SEHNR and CDR2 FQNEAQ (reference sequence). The CDR3 runs 16 residues. The V gene end was trimmed by 3 bases and the J gene end by 5 bases; junction bases not matched to a gene: 9. The CDR3 DNA reads as TGTGCCAGCAGCTTCTTGACAGGGGAAGGGGATCAGCCCCAGCATTTT. Its protein is CASSFLTGEGDQPQHF. Full variable domain (outside the CDR3, taken from reference TRBV7-9 and TRBJ1-5): DTGVSQNPRHKITKRGQNVTFRCDPISEHNRLYWYRQTLGQGPEFLTYFQNEAQLEKSRLLSDRFSAERPKGSFSTLEIQRTEQGDSAMYLCASSFLTGEGDQPQHFGDGTRLSIL.

The CDR3 region has the DNA TGTGCCAGCAGCTTAGGGGCTTCAGCGGTCCAAGAGACCCAGTACTTC. It is translated as CASSLGASAVQETQYF. This chain connects TRBV13 to TRBJ2-5; maybe TRBD2 (5 bases). Germline CDR1 PRHDT, CDR2 FYEKMQ (reference sequence). The V end lost 0 bases, the J end lost 1 base, and 12 bases lay between the germline ends. The CDR3 sequence is 16 residues long.

The rearrangement uses TRBV9 and TRBJ2-1; 7 bases are a match to TRBD1. The trim removed 2 bases at V and 5 bases at J, leaving 4 bases unmatched. CDR1 and CDR2 (germline): SGDLS, YYNGEE. CDR3 size: 14 residues. For the CDR3, the DNA is TGTGCCAGCAGCGTTGGGACAGCCGACAATGAGCAGTTCTTC. It translates to CASSVGTADNEQFF.

The chain couples TRBV19 to TRBJ1-2, with D possibly being TRBD1 (6 bases). This CDR3 has 17 residues. Trimming cost V 5 bases and J 6 bases, with 25 bases left between them. In germline, CDR1 is LNHDA, CDR2 SQIVND (reference sequence). CDR3 coding DNA: TGTGCCAGTAGTTACCTTACCGGGACAACCATAAGCGATGGCTACACCTTC. As protein: CASSYLTGTTISDGYTF.

This clone was recorded a few times. This chain links TRBV27 with TRBJ1-2; D may be TRBD1 (5 bases). Germline V CDR1 and CDR2: MNHEY, SMNVEV (reference sequence). The length of the CDR3 is 15 residues. V gave up 2 bases and J gave up 0 bases, with 10 bases separating them. The CDR3 DNA reads as TGTGCCAGCAGTTTAACCAGGGCGGCTAACTATGGCTACACCTTC. It specifies CASSLTRAANYGYTF.

The chain combines TRBV10-2 with TRBJ1-5; 9 bases map to TRBD1. This CDR3 has 15 residues. V shed 5 bases and J 2 bases; nucleotides not matched to a gene: 4. Germline V lookup: CDR1 WSHSY, CDR2 SAAADI. CDR3 coding DNA: TGCGCCAGCAGTATACAGGGGGCCGGCAATCAGCCCCAGCATTTT. Translated, it gives CASSIQGAGNQPQHF.

The rearrangement joins TRBV6-6 to TRBJ2-5; TRBD1 aligns across 8 bases. The J call may be mistaken, given a closer DNA end match to TRBJ2-7. Germline CDR1 MNHNY, CDR2 SVGAGI (reference sequence). The CDR3 sequence is 15 residues long. Here the CDR3 DNA reads TGTGCCAGCAGTAGAACCGGGACAGGTTCCCACGAGCAGTACTTC. Its translation is CASSRTGTGSHEQYF.

This clone was found a few times. The J gene is TRBJ1-3, the V gene TRBV10-1; 9 positions agree with TRBD1. The CDR3 loop spans 15 amino acids. Germline trimming cut 9 bases from V and 2 bases from J; bases unmatched to any gene: 8. CDR1 is WNHNN, CDR2 SYGVQD, per germline (reference sequence). The chain's CDR3 is CARRSGTGTGNTIYF. The DNA for the CDR3 is TGCGCCAGGAGATCCGGGACAGGGACTGGAAACACCATATATTTT.

This clone was detected a few times. The chain recombines TRBV6-5 with TRBJ2-7, with 7 bases that match TRBD2. This CDR3 has 15 amino acids. After removal of 7 bases from V and 3 bases from J, the junction contained 12 bases not matched to a gene. CDR1 is MNHEY and CDR2 is SVGAGI in the germline V gene. CDR3 nucleotides: TGTGCCAGCACTCGGGTAGCTAGCGGCTTCTACGAGCAGTACTTC. Its translation: CASTRVASGFYEQYF.

The chain employs TRBV9 and TRBJ2-3; 8 nucleotides match TRBD2. V was clipped by 1 base and J by 4 bases; unmatched bases: 5. Germline V gene data show CDR1 as SGDLS and CDR2 as YYNGEE. The CDR3 has 15 residues. CDR3 amino acids: CASSVWRGAADTQYF. CDR3 in DNA: TGTGCCAGCAGCGTATGGCGGGGGGCGGCAGATACGCAGTATTTT.

The rearrangement uses TRBV30 and TRBJ2-3; D is possibly TRBD2 (6 bases). CDR1 is GTSNPN, CDR2 SVGIG, per germline (reference sequence). The CDR3 has 12 residues. The germline V and J ends were trimmed by 3 bases and 6 bases, with 10 bases remaining between them. The chain's CDR3 is CAWSGSPDTQYF. The CDR3 nucleotides read TGTGCCTGGAGCGGGAGCCCCGATACGCAGTATTTT.

This chain links TRBV19 with TRBJ1-1; D remains ambiguous. This CDR3 has 12 amino acids. The V and J ends lost 3 bases and 8 bases respectively, with 10 bases between them. Germline CDR1 LNHDA, CDR2 SQIVND (reference sequence). Here the CDR3 reads CASSMIQAEAFF. The CDR3, as DNA: TGTGCCAGTAGTATGATTCAGGCCGAAGCTTTCTTT.

This clone was seen only once. The gene calls are TRBV10-3 and TRBJ2-3, with 9 bases matching TRBD2. The ends lost 10 bases at V and 5 bases at J; junction bases unmatched: 10. The CDR3 extends over 14 amino acids. Per germline, CDR1 ENHRY and CDR2 SYGVKD. CDR3 sequence (DNA): TGTGCCACCGCCCTTAGCGGGGGAATAGATACGCAGTATTTT. This encodes CATALSGGIDTQYF.

Details on this clone: A read error may produce the germline difference seen at one junction end. The chain links TRBV2 to TRBJ1-2, with 7 bases that match TRBD1. Germline assignment: CDR1 SNHLY and CDR2 FYNNEI. The CDR3 length is 15 residues. The CDR3 DNA sequence: TGTGCCAGCAGGGAAGGGGGGACAGCCCTCTATGGCTACACCTTC. This codes for CASREGGTALYGYTF.

The CDR3 protein is CAIKATRGSDTQYF. The CDR3, as DNA: TGTGCCATCAAAGCCACCAGGGGATCAGATACGCAGTATTTT. The chain employs TRBV11-2 and TRBJ2-3, with a weak D call TRBD1 (6 bases). The V end lost 10 bases, the J end lost 4 bases, and 18 bases lay between the germline ends. The CDR3 totals 14 residues. Germline values: CDR1 SGHAT, CDR2 FQNNGV.

This clone turned up a few times. The J gene is TRBJ2-3, the V gene TRBV7-9, with 8 bases that match TRBD2. In germline, CDR1 is SEHNR, CDR2 FQNEAQ (reference sequence). Trimming cost V 5 bases and J 0 bases; bases outside gene matches: 16. The CDR3 consists of 19 residues. CDR3 region: CASSPRFQGTSQSTDTQYF. As DNA, the CDR3 is TGTGCCAGCAGCCCCCGGTTTCAAGGGACTAGTCAAAGCACAGATACGCAGTATTTT.

The V gene is TRBV7-2, the J gene TRBJ1-5; 8 bases are shared with TRBD1. Germline CDR1 and CDR2: SGHTA and FQGNSA. V lost 2 bases to trimming and J lost 2 bases; unmatched junction nucleotides: 5. This CDR3 is built from 16 residues. The CDR3 loop reads CASSLQGAVGNQPQHF. Here the CDR3 DNA reads TGTGCCAGCAGCTTACAGGGGGCCGTGGGCAATCAGCCCCAGCATTTT.

This clone was picked up a small number of times. The V call is TRBV2, the J call TRBJ2-3, with TRBD1 matching 8 bases. The CDR3 totals 17 residues. Germline V gives CDR1 SNHLY, CDR2 FYNNEI. J gave up 2 bases and V 6 bases, and 13 bases lay outside the gene matches. CDR3 residues: CASSGIGQGADTDTQYF. CDR3 bases: TGTGCCAGCAGCGGGATAGGGCAGGGGGCAGACACAGATACGCAGTATTTT.

The V call is TRBV2, the J call TRBJ1-1; D possibly corresponds to TRBD1 (6 bases). V was clipped by 6 bases and J by 5 bases, with 22 bases between them. The germline CDR1 and CDR2 sequences are SNHLY and FYNNEI. The CDR3 is made up of 16 amino acids. CDR3 region: CASSSQGVAVGTEAFF. The CDR3, as DNA: TGTGCCAGCAGCTCACAGGGTGTTGCGGTAGGTACTGAAGCTTTCTTT.

The chain combines TRBV5-1 with TRBJ2-5, with a possible D match to TRBD1 (6 bases). TRBJ2-7 explains the end of the DNA better; the J call may be wrong. The V gene's germline CDR1 is SGHRS and CDR2 YFSETQ. The CDR3 totals 15 residues. The chain's CDR3 is CASSLVLQGSHEQYF. The CDR3 DNA reads as TGCGCCAGCAGCTTGGTCTTACAGGGAAGCCACGAGCAGTACTTC.

The V and J genes are TRBV10-1 and TRBJ2-1, with 9 bases fitting TRBD2. Trimming removed 5 bases from V and 7 bases from J; junction bases left unmatched: 6. The CDR3 length is 14 residues. In germline, CDR1 is WNHNN, CDR2 SYGVQD (reference sequence). This CDR3 is CASSTGTSLNEQFF. The CDR3 DNA reads TGCGCCAGCAGTACCGGGACTAGCTTAAATGAGCAGTTCTTC.

The chain combines TRBV19 with TRBJ2-2; 12 nucleotides agree with TRBD2. Germline CDR1 is LNHDA and CDR2 is SQIVND (reference sequence). With 6 bases clipped from V and 1 base from J, the junction kept 0 bases outside the gene matches. CDR3 size: 15 residues. The CDR3 protein is CASRLAGGNTGELFF. CDR3 DNA sequence: TGTGCCAGTAGACTAGCGGGAGGGAACACCGGGGAGCTGTTTTTT.